Many counts were recorded for the clone carrying this T cell receptor (beta chain). Antigen: not known. Per the authors' pipeline: It was from CDR3 differences across clinicopathological groups that a distant-metastasis classifier for papillary thyroid cancer was built. From the PCR reads, TCRdb re-called clones with MiXCR. TCRdb assigned the V and J calls; the authors' analysis was not used. The sample has 26,000 or so clones, around 16% seen once. Germline V gene lookup returns CDR1 SGDLS and CDR2 YYNGEE. With V trimmed by 3 bases and J by 3 bases, 9 bases remained unmatched. The CDR3 is 16 residues long. This specimen comes from a study of metastatic and nonmetastatic thyroid tumors. On the study more broadly: Across blood and tumor or nodule tissue, repertoires from malignant and benign thyroid patients were compared with one another. General observations from the study: When malignant thyroid tumors were compared with benign nodules, TCR beta diversity was reportedly significantly higher in the malignant tumors. This held in both blood and tumor samples.

Every patient was untreated before thyroid surgery. V and J are TRBV9 and TRBJ2-3; 8 nucleotides agree with TRBD2. The sequencing sample was made of blood. This clonotype was sampled from a female donor with papillary thyroid cancer or a benign thyroid nodule (not recorded which). Some clones in this sample may be carry-over from other donors' samples. The CDR3 DNA follows: TGTGCCAGCAGCGCCTCCGGGACTAGTGGGACAGATACGCAGTATTTT. Its translation: CASSASGTSGTDTQYF.